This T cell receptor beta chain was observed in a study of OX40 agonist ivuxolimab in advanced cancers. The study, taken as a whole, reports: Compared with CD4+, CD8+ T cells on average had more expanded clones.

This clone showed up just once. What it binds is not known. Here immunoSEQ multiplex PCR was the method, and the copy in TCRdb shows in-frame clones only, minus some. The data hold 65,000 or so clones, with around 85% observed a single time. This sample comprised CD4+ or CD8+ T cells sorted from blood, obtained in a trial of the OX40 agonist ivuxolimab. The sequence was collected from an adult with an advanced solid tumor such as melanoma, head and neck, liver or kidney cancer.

The CDR3 DNA reads as TGTGCCAGCAGCTTAGATAGTAACAGGGCTGAACGGATGGGGACTGAAGCTTTCTTT. Protein product: CASSLDSNRAERMGTEAFF. The J gene is TRBJ1-1, the V gene TRBV11-2; D is possibly TRBD1 (6 bases). The CDR3 loop spans 19 amino acids. Trimming removed 0 bases at V and 5 bases at J, with 25 bases between. Germline V gene sequence: CDR1 SGHAT, CDR2 FQNNGV.